The 17 T cell receptor beta chains below come from one sample, sequenced in a study of T cells in localized non-small cell lung cancer. The method was immunoSEQ multiplex PCR; TCRdb's version includes in-frame clones alone and lacks a portion of them. The sample yields almost 65,000 clones, roughly 90% seen once. Sequenced here: peripheral blood, sampled before any cancer treatment. All receptors come from a woman aged 35 to 70 with stage I lung adenocarcinoma.

The V call is TRBV28, the J call TRBJ2-7; 7 bases agree with TRBD2. The V gene's germline CDR1 is MDHEN and CDR2 SYDVKM. This CDR3 contains 14 residues. V lost 8 bases to trimming and J lost 2 bases; unmatched junction nucleotides: 9. This CDR3 is CASGLTREAYEQYF. CDR3 DNA: TGTGCCAGCGGACTCACTCGGGAGGCCTACGAGCAGTACTTC.

This clone has just a few counts. The rearrangement links TRBV27 to TRBJ2-2; 12 bases are a match to TRBD2. Germline V gene sequence: CDR1 MNHEY, CDR2 SMNVEV (reference sequence). The V and J ends lost 8 bases and 3 bases, in that order; junction bases with no gene match: 4. This CDR3 contains 15 residues. CDR3 in DNA: TGTGCCAGCGGACTAGCGGGACAGGACACCGGGGAGCTGTTTTTT. Its translation: CASGLAGQDTGELFF.

The chain joins TRBV5-1 to TRBJ2-4, with 10 positions matching TRBD2. Germline V gene lookup returns CDR1 SGHRS and CDR2 YFSETQ. The V and J ends lost 4 bases and 10 bases, in that order; junction bases with no gene match: 8. The CDR3 has 14 amino acids. This CDR3 is CASSHGLAETIQYF. The CDR3 DNA follows: TGCGCCAGCAGCCATGGACTAGCGGAAACTATTCAGTACTTC. Together with reference TRBV5-1 and TRBJ2-4, the CDR3 gives the full variable domain: KAGVTQTPRYLIKTRGQQVTLSCSPISGHRSVSWYQQTPGQGLQFLFEYFSETQRNKGNFPGRFSGRQFSNSRSEMNVSTLELGDSALYLCASSHGLAETIQYFGAGTRLSVL.

The J gene is TRBJ1-2, the V gene TRBV28, with a weak D call TRBD1 (5 bases). Germline V lookup: CDR1 MDHEN, CDR2 SYDVKM. The CDR3 runs to 16 residues. Trimming removed 4 bases at V and 0 bases at J, with 15 bases between. The CDR3 region is CASSSPGAPANYGYTF. The DNA for the CDR3 is TGTGCCAGCAGTTCGCCCGGGGCACCTGCTAACTATGGCTACACCTTC.

The rearrangement links TRBV14 to TRBJ2-7, with unresolved D. V lost 1 base and J lost 3, with 7 bases in between. Germline V gene data show CDR1 as SGHDN and CDR2 as FVKESK. The CDR3 has 13 amino acids. The DNA of the CDR3 is TGTGCCAGCAGCCAAGGGACGGGCTACGAGCAGTACTTC. Protein: CASSQGTGYEQYF.

The chain carries TRBV30 and TRBJ1-4, with a tentative D call TRBD1 (5 bases). V dropped 2 bases and J dropped 7 bases, with 8 bases sitting between them. Per the germline V gene, CDR1 is GTSNPN and CDR2 is SVGIG (reference sequence). The CDR3 extends over 12 amino acids. CDR3 coding DNA: TGTGCCTGGAGTCTGGGGGGTGAAAAACTGTTTTTT. Protein product: CAWSLGGEKLFF.

This clone has a count of ten or more. This chain connects TRBV18 to TRBJ1-3; weak D call: TRBD1 (6 bases). Between the trimmed V and J ends, which lost 3 bases and 0 bases, there was a span of 12 bases. The germline CDR1 and CDR2 sequences are KGHSH and LQKENI. CDR3 size: 16 residues. The DNA of the CDR3 is TGTGCCAGCTCACCGGACAGTCTCCTCTCTGGAAACACCATATATTTT. Protein: CASSPDSLLSGNTIYF.

J is TRBJ1-1 and V is TRBV7-8; 9 positions match TRBD1. The CDR3 is 15 amino acids. J was trimmed by 4 bases and V by 1 base; bases with no gene match: 4. Germline CDR1 reads SGHVS; CDR2 reads FQNEAQ. CDR3: CASSLEQGARTEAFF. CDR3 DNA: TGTGCCAGCAGCTTAGAACAGGGGGCGCGCACTGAAGCTTTCTTT.

The V call is TRBV4-2, the J call TRBJ2-5; 11 nucleotides align to TRBD2. Germline values: CDR1 LGHNA, CDR2 YNFKEQ. This CDR3 contains 16 residues. With 3 bases clipped from V and 5 bases from J, the junction kept 8 bases outside the gene matches. CDR3 in amino acids: CASSQVAGGPMETQYF. CDR3 DNA sequence: TGTGCCAGCAGCCAGGTAGCGGGGGGGCCGATGGAGACCCAGTACTTC.

This clone showed up just a few times. The chain employs TRBV6-5 and TRBJ1-2; 8 bases are shared with TRBD1. Trimming cost V 1 base and J 6 bases; bases outside gene matches: 4. The CDR3 is 14 amino acids. Looked up from germline, CDR1 is MNHEY and CDR2 is SVGAGI. The CDR3 here is CASSYYTGGDGYTF. The DNA of the CDR3 is TGTGCCAGCAGTTACTACACAGGGGGAGATGGCTACACCTTC.

The V gene is TRBV5-1, the J gene TRBJ1-2, with TRBD1 identical over 7 bases. This CDR3 has 14 residues. Germline V gives CDR1 SGHRS, CDR2 YFSETQ. V was clipped by 4 bases and J by 2 bases; unmatched bases: 5. CDR3 region: CASSALGGNYGYTF. The CDR3 coding sequence is TGCGCCAGCAGCGCCCTAGGGGGCAACTATGGCTACACCTTC.

This clone turned up a few times. The V gene is TRBV4-3, the J gene TRBJ1-5; 8 positions match TRBD1. This CDR3 spans 15 amino acids. CDR1 is LGHNA and CDR2 is YSLEER in the germline V gene. V gave up 3 bases and J gave up 3 bases; unmatched junction bases: 4. CDR3 coding DNA: TGCGCCAGCAGCCAGGGGACAGGACACAATCAGCCCCAGCATTTT. Protein sequence: CASSQGTGHNQPQHF.

The chain is built from TRBV18 and TRBJ1-5, with a weak D call TRBD1 (5 bases). In germline, CDR1 is KGHSH, CDR2 LQKENI. CDR3 size: 15 residues. Deletions cut 0 bases from V and 4 bases from J, with 10 bases between. The CDR3 coding sequence is TGTGCCAGCTCACCACCAGGGGAGGGAAATCAGCCCCAGCATTTT. Amino acid sequence: CASSPPGEGNQPQHF. Based on the CDR3 plus reference TRBV18 and TRBJ1-5, the full variable domain is NAGVMQNPRHLVRRRGQEARLRCSPMKGHSHVYWYRQLPEEGLKFMVYLQKENIIDESGMPKERFSAEFPKEGPSILRIQQVVRGDSAAYFCASSPPGEGNQPQHFGDGTRLSIL.

The chain couples TRBV7-9 to TRBJ2-3; D call uncertain. V shed 4 bases and J shed 6 bases, with 8 bases lying between them. The germline CDR1 and CDR2 sequences are SEHNR and FQNEAQ (reference sequence). The CDR3 is 12 residues long. CDR3: CASSSVLDTQYF. The CDR3 DNA reads TGTGCCAGCAGCTCAGTTTTGGATACGCAGTATTTT.

The rearrangement joins TRBV7-9 to TRBJ1-6, with D maybe TRBD1 (5 bases). This CDR3 has 15 residues. The germline CDR1 and CDR2 sequences are SEHNR and FQNEAQ (reference sequence). V was shortened by 3 bases and J by 8 bases, with 14 bases between the two germline ends. CDR3 sequence: CASSLTDRLDSPLHF. The DNA of the CDR3 is TGTGCCAGCAGCTTGACCGACAGACTCGATTCACCCCTCCACTTT.

The chain combines TRBV11-1 with TRBJ1-4, with D maybe TRBD1 (6 bases). This CDR3 has 15 residues. CDR1 is SGHAT, CDR2 FQDESV, per germline (reference sequence). V was pared by 4 bases and J by 3 bases, with 12 bases between. The DNA of the CDR3 is TGTGCCAGCAGCTATAACAGGGTAGCTAATGAAAAACTGTTTTTT. Protein: CASSYNRVANEKLFF. Drawing the rest from reference TRBV11-1 and TRBJ1-4, the complete variable domain is EAEVAQSPRYKITEKSQAVAFWCDPISGHATLYWYRQILGQGPELLVQFQDESVVDDSQLPKDRFSAERLKGVDSTLKIQPAELGDSAMYLCASSYNRVANEKLFFGSGTQLSVL.

The V gene is TRBV4-3, the J gene TRBJ2-1; maybe TRBD2 (7 bases). The V and J ends lost 3 bases and 8 bases respectively, with 14 bases between them. The germline gives CDR1 LGHNA, CDR2 YSLEER. This CDR3 contains 14 residues. CDR3 sequence reads: CASSHLGGGHEQFF. In DNA, the CDR3 is TGCGCCAGCAGCCACTTAGGGGGGGGCCATGAGCAGTTCTTC.